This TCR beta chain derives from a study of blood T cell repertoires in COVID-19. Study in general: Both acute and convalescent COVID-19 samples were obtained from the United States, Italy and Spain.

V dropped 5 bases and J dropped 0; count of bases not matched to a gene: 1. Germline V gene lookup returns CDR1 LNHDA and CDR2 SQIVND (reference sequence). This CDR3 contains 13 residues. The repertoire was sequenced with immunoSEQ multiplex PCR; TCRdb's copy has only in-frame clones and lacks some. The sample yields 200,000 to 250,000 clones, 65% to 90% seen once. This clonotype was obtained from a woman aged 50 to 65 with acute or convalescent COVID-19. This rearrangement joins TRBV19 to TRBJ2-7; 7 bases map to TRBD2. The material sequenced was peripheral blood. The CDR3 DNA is TGTGCCAGTAGTCGGGAGGTCTCCTACGAGCAGTACTTC. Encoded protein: CASSREVSYEQYF.